This T cell receptor (beta chain) came from a study of T cell responses to AZD1222 COVID-19 vaccine. Germline V gene lookup returns CDR1 MNHEY and CDR2 SVGAGI. V was clipped by 5 bases and J by 7 bases; unmatched bases: 5. This CDR3 comprises 15 residues. On this clone itself: Its antigen is still unknown.

The protocol was immunoSEQ multiplex PCR, while the TCRdb copy is restricted to in-frame clones and leaves out a portion. The sample lists 150,000 to 200,000 clones, around 90% occurring once. Study-wide results and caveats: Donors, mostly white British, included more females; clonal diversity was possibly underestimated.

The sample in question was peripheral blood, obtained on day 0 of AZD1222 vaccination. The chain couples TRBV6-5 to TRBJ2-1; 13 bases agree with TRBD2. The clonotype originates from an adult in good health. The CDR3 bases are TGTGCCAGCAGTCGTTTACTAGCGGGGGGGAATGAGCAGTTCTTC. As protein: CASSRLLAGGNEQFF.